Below, one TCR beta chain is given with its context. There is no known antigen for this receptor. Base qualities are not at hand, and no much larger clone is one base apart. This sample was taken from a study of vaccination and CD4 T cells after COVID-19 (dated by TCRdb to 2021 to 2024). In terms of the full investigation: The convalescent cohort included six males and four females, with two Hispanic individuals, seven Caucasians, two Asians and one multiracial person. Post-COVID blood samples were collected from convalescent patients a median of approximately 100 days after diagnosis, with a range of about 30 to 170 days. The cultures were stimulated with overlapping spike peptide pools from SARS-CoV-2 and from the common cold coronaviruses HCoV-NL63, HCoV-OC43 and HCoV-229E. Participants got two doses of the Pfizer-BioNTech BNT162b2 vaccine (n=8) or two doses of the Moderna mRNA-1273 vaccine (n=2). In 10 COVID-19 convalescent patients and a handful of infection-naive healthy vaccine recipients, the spike-specific CD4+ TCR repertoire before mRNA vaccination was compared with the repertoire after mRNA vaccination. Post-vaccine blood samples were taken a median of 72 days after the second vaccine dose, with a range of about 13 to 250 days. Control cultures received a CEFX viral epitope pool as the positive control, an HIV-1 Nef peptide pool as the negative control, or no peptide. At the TCR clonotype level, an earlier paper using these donors assessed memory CD4+ T cell crossreactivity between SARS-CoV-2 and common cold coronavirus spike proteins. Paper-wide results and their limitations: An increase in the median number of SARS-CoV-2-reactive clonotypes from more than 20 after infection to roughly 38 after vaccination was observed, but the change was not found to be significant. Among the post-vaccine SARS-CoV-2-reactive clones in convalescent patients, a median 86.3% showed up only after vaccination, which suggests vaccine-specific priming. The number of convalescent patients in the study was relatively small, and the study did not examine early timepoints following natural infection. Nearly all vaccine-specific clones in convalescent patients (304 of 307) were mono-reactive for SARS-CoV-2 spike rather than cross-reactive with common cold coronaviruses.

The CDR3 spans 17 residues, from the cysteine through the phenylalanine. This entry keeps only the CDR3 DNA: 51 bases, framed from base 1. V is shortened by 4 bases, J by 9 bases, and the region joining them spans 25 bases. CDR1 LNHDA and CDR2 SQIVND were looked up in the germline V gene (reference sequence). What the treatment or condition label conveys for this sample: approximately nine-day PBMC culture with coronavirus spike peptide pools or control peptides (ViraFEST assay). CD4+ T cells from unexposed donors were collected before the COVID-19 pandemic (2011-2018). The study used the ViraFEST assay, which expanded antigen-specific T cells with peptide pools and then identified expanded clonotypes by TCR sequencing. Each well held 1.5 million to 2.5 million PBMCs cultured with roughly 9.2 ug/ml peptide pools in IMDM containing around 5% human AB serum and 9.5 to 10 IU/ml IL-2. Half of the culture medium was replaced with fresh IL-2-containing medium on days 3 and 7. After about 11 days of culture, CD4+ T cells were isolated by negative selection using the EasySep CD4+ T cell isolation kit. As cell numbers permitted, CD4+ T cells from unexposed donors were tested for reactivity to SARS-CoV-2 S and N and to four common cold coronavirus spike pools. Ficoll-Paque Plus gradient centrifugation was used to isolate PBMCs from whole blood, and the isolated PBMCs were then either used fresh or cryopreserved at -140C. In general, triplicate wells were set up for every culture condition. Leukapheresis product for the unexposed donors was bought commercially.

The method behind the library was PCR. DNA from cultured CD4+ T cells underwent TCR sequencing with the Oncomine TCR Beta short-read assay at the Johns Hopkins FTIC core. Genomic DNA was extracted from the cultured CD4+ T cells with the QIAamp micro DNA kit. The Oncomine TCR Beta libraries from cultured CD4+ T cells were pooled using unique dual indexes and then sequenced on an Illumina iSeq 100. On the authors' methods: Non-productive sequences were filtered out, and CDR3s that did not start with C, did not end with F or W, or were shorter than 7 amino acids were discarded. The MANAFEST web application was used to identify antigen-specific clonotypes by comparing peptide-stimulated wells against reference wells and other culture wells. To be called positive, a clone needed an FDR below 0.05, an odds ratio above 5, and a productive frequency above 0.1% in at least two of three replicate wells. A clonotype was classed as cross-reactive if the clonotype showed significant expansion both in SARS-CoV-2 spike wells and in at least one common cold coronavirus spike condition. Using R version 3.6.1, CDR3 homology was evaluated through Levenshtein distances (stringdist) along with unrooted phylogenetic trees (ape). TCRdb's own reprocessing of the public reads used fastp at Q25 and MiXCR and kept productive beta chains. Every CDR3 protein is listed once, alongside the most common genes and DNA of its rows. It is TCRdb's table, rather than the study itself, that gives the V and J calls and clone size. This sample has about 9,500 distinct CDR3 sequences in its table, and around 50% of those were observed once. Around 24% of the sample comes from the top ten.

The sequenced sample was CD4+ T cells from blood, cultured in vitro. The sequence links TRBV19 to TRBJ1-5; the D segment could be TRBD1, given 5 matching bases. The clonotype comes from a human donor in good health. The CDR3 reads CASSKSTGRRSGRPQHF. The nucleotide sequence is TGTGCCAGTAGTAAAAGCACGGGACGGCGATCTGGTCGGCCCCAGCATTTT. The CDR3 plus the reference TRBV19 and TRBJ1-5 genes for the other parts give the full variable domain: DGGITQSPKYLFRKEGQNVTLSCEQNLNHDAMYWYRQDPGQGLRLIYYSQIVNDFQKGDIAEGYSVSREKKESFPLTVTSAQKNPTAFYLCASSKSTGRRSGRPQHFGDGTRLSIL.